Each of the 29 T cell receptor beta chains below was sequenced from the same sample in a study of shared clonotypes between healthy human individuals. The assay was immunoSEQ multiplex PCR, and TCRdb's table has in-frame clones only and misses some. The sample carries about 380,000 clones, just over 95% recorded once. The material sequenced was memory CD8+ T cells sorted from blood. Stated subset: CD45RO+ cells pooled with CCR7-negative TemRA cells. The source of these receptors is a man aged 25 to 40 in good health.

The rearrangement links TRBV7-3 to TRBJ1-2; 12 bases agree with TRBD1. The J segment lost 8 bases and the V segment lost 5 bases, leaving 9 bases of the junction unmatched. This CDR3 is 15 amino acids long. The germline V gene has CDR1 SGHTA and CDR2 FQGTGA. In DNA, the CDR3 is TGTGCCAGCAGCCCGGGGACAGGGGGCGTTGAAGGCTACACCTTC. Its translation: CASSPGTGGVEGYTF.

The rearrangement uses TRBV7-3 and TRBJ1-1; unclear D gene. With 2 bases removed from V and 3 bases from J, the gap between germline ends came to 7 bases. The CDR3 runs 13 residues. In germline, CDR1 is SGHTA, CDR2 FQGTGA. CDR3 coding DNA: TGTGCCAGCAGCTTATACCAGGACACTGAAGCTTTCTTT. Translated, it gives CASSLYQDTEAFF.

The rearrangement joins TRBV10-2 to TRBJ2-7; no firm D call. This CDR3 contains 13 residues. Trimming shortened V by 6 bases and J by 0 bases, and 9 bases separated the two germline ends. The V gene's germline CDR1 is WSHSY and CDR2 SAAADI. CDR3 loop: CASRADPSYEQYF. The CDR3, as DNA: TGCGCCAGCAGAGCCGACCCCTCCTACGAGCAGTACTTC.

This clone was seen once. The chain uses TRBV28 and TRBJ1-5; no definite D call. Per the germline V gene, CDR1 is MDHEN and CDR2 is SYDVKM. The CDR3 extends over 12 amino acids. V lost 2 bases, J lost 4 bases, and 3 bases lay in between. Here the CDR3 DNA reads TGTGCCAGCAGTTTACAAAATCAGCCCCAGCATTTT. This translates into CASSLQNQPQHF.

The chain has TRBV20-1 and TRBJ2-7; D is uncertain. Germline CDR1 and CDR2: DFQATT and SNEGSKA (reference sequence). This CDR3 contains 11 residues. The V gene lost 6 bases and the J gene lost 6 bases, with 12 bases spanning the gap. The CDR3 here is CSARPVREQYF. As DNA, the CDR3 is TGCAGTGCCAGACCGGTTCGCGAGCAGTACTTC.

The chain joins TRBV11-1 to TRBJ2-1; possibly TRBD2 for D (6 bases). The V gene lost 0 bases and the J gene lost 9 bases, with 6 bases spanning the gap. Germline loops: CDR1 SGHAT, CDR2 FQDESV (reference sequence). The CDR3 is 12 residues long. The CDR3 DNA is TGTGCCAGCAGCTTAGCGCGGGGTGAGCAGTTCTTC. Protein product: CASSLARGEQFF.

The chain combines TRBV7-2 with TRBJ2-2, with 7 nucleotides matching TRBD2. V shed 5 bases, J shed 2 bases, and the junction held 11 bases outside the gene matches. The V gene's germline CDR1 is SGHTA and CDR2 FQGNSA. CDR3 length equals 17 residues. The CDR3 region is CASSRYTGGGNTGELFF. The CDR3 DNA is TGTGCCAGCAGCCGTTACACGGGAGGCGGAAACACCGGGGAGCTGTTTTTT.

The chain recombines TRBV5-8 with TRBJ1-2; 9 bases align to TRBD1. The J segment lost 8 bases and the V segment lost 3 bases, leaving 11 bases of the junction unmatched. The CDR3 covers 15 residues. Germline V gene lookup returns CDR1 SGHTS and CDR2 YDEGEE. The CDR3 sequence is CASSSPGQGPLGYTF. CDR3 sequence (DNA): TGTGCCAGCAGCTCACCGGGACAGGGTCCACTCGGCTACACCTTC.

This clone is a singleton in its sample. The V gene is TRBV1, the J gene TRBJ2-1; the D segment call TRBD1 is taken from the table without a DNA check. TRBV1 is tagged as a pseudogene. This CDR3 is built from 13 residues. Here the CDR3 reads CTSSQGGVNEQFF. CDR3 DNA: TGCACCAGCAGCCAAGGGGGCGTCAATGAGCAGTTCTTC.

The chain couples TRBV18 to TRBJ2-5; tentative D call: TRBD2 (6 bases). The CDR3 is made up of 16 amino acids. Trimming shortened V by 3 bases and J by 5 bases, and 19 bases separated the two germline ends. Germline CDR1 and CDR2: KGHSH and LQKENI. The CDR3 is CASSPLSVLSGETQYF. CDR3 bases: TGTGCCAGCTCACCCCTTTCCGTCTTAAGCGGGGAGACCCAGTACTTC.

The chain employs TRBV4-2 and TRBJ1-2; D not resolved. The germline V and J ends were trimmed by 1 base and 1 base, with 7 bases remaining between them. CDR1 is LGHNA and CDR2 is YNFKEQ in the germline V gene. CDR3 length equals 14 residues. The CDR3 nucleotides read TGTGCCAGCAGCCAAGCCCCGCTTAACTATGGCTACACCTTC. Translation: CASSQAPLNYGYTF.

In the case of this clone: Other DNA sequences within the sample encode an identical CDR3. The chain recombines TRBV19 with TRBJ2-1, with TRBD2 as a possible D gene (5 bases). This CDR3 is 14 amino acids long. Trimming pared 1 base from V and 1 base from J, leaving 5 bases between. Germline loops: CDR1 LNHDA, CDR2 SQIVND (reference sequence). The CDR3 bases are TGTGCCAGTAGTATAGCGGGGTCCTACAATGAGCAGTTCTTC. The encoded protein is CASSIAGSYNEQFF.

The genes are TRBV19 and TRBJ2-7; D may be TRBD1 (6 bases). Trimming stripped 3 bases from V and 0 bases from J, with 6 bases between. The CDR3 runs to 13 residues. Germline V lookup: CDR1 LNHDA, CDR2 SQIVND (reference sequence). The CDR3 is CASSMGHSYEQYF. CDR3 in DNA: TGTGCCAGTAGTATGGGACACTCCTACGAGCAGTACTTC. Supplemented by reference TRBV19 and TRBJ2-7, the full variable domain reads DGGITQSPKYLFRKEGQNVTLSCEQNLNHDAMYWYRQDPGQGLRLIYYSQIVNDFQKGDIAEGYSVSREKKESFPLTVTSAQKNPTAFYLCASSMGHSYEQYFGPGTRLTVT.

The chain recombines TRBV5-6 with TRBJ2-1; TRBD2 matches at 8 bases. The junction had 14 bases not matched to a gene; V was cut back by 4 bases and J by 8 bases. The CDR3 is made up of 16 amino acids. Germline CDR1 reads SGHDT; CDR2 reads YYEEEE. CDR3 coding DNA: TGTGCCAGCAGCCCAACCACGGGACTAGTCGCAGATGAGCAGTTCTTC. This gives the protein CASSPTTGLVADEQFF.

The rearrangement joins TRBV30 to TRBJ1-1; 7 bases agree with TRBD1. Germline trimming cut 4 bases from V and 0 bases from J; bases unmatched to any gene: 2. This CDR3 contains 13 residues. From germline, CDR1 is GTSNPN and CDR2 SVGIG (reference sequence). The CDR3 nucleotides are TGTGCCTGGACCAGGGGGATGAACACTGAAGCTTTCTTT. Translation: CAWTRGMNTEAFF.

Remarks on this clone: The junction shows a germline mismatch at one end, possibly a read error. The chain carries TRBV7-9 and TRBJ2-1; 8 bases map to TRBD2. CDR3 length equals 18 residues. CDR1 is SEHNR and CDR2 is FQNEAQ in the germline V gene (reference sequence). The CDR3 DNA reads TGTGCCAGCAGCCTAGCCTCTAAGGGCGGGAGGAGGGTGGATGAGCAGTTCTTC. It is translated as CASSLASKGGRRVDEQFF.

The chain employs TRBV7-9 and TRBJ1-4; no definite D call. This CDR3 region has 15 residues. Looked up from germline, CDR1 is SEHNR and CDR2 is FQNEAQ (reference sequence). Trimming removed 11 bases from V and 6 bases from J, with 22 bases in between. The DNA of the CDR3 is TGTGCCGCGGTCCCCCCATCTGAATTGGATGAAAAACTGTTTTTT. This codes for CAAVPPSELDEKLFF.

V and J are TRBV30 and TRBJ2-1; TRBD2 matches at 9 bases. Per germline, CDR1 GTSNPN and CDR2 SVGIG (reference sequence). J lost 9 bases, V lost 2 bases, and 11 bases had no gene match. CDR3 length: 15 amino acids. CDR3 amino acids: CAWSSGTSYGSEQFF. As DNA, the CDR3 is TGTGCCTGGAGTTCCGGGACTAGCTATGGGAGTGAGCAGTTCTTC.

The chain links TRBV18 to TRBJ2-3; TRBD1 matches 7 bases. V dropped 0 bases and J dropped 0; count of bases not matched to a gene: 3. The CDR3 has 16 amino acids. The germline CDR1 and CDR2 sequences are KGHSH and LQKENI. CDR3 sequence: CASSPPGQWSTDTQYF. CDR3 bases: TGTGCCAGCTCACCACCGGGACAGTGGAGCACAGATACGCAGTATTTT.

This CDR3 is CASSRLPLSGANVLTF. The CDR3 DNA reads as TGTGCCAGCAGCCGCCTTCCGCTCTCTGGGGCCAACGTCCTGACTTTC. The rearrangement links TRBV4-2 to TRBJ2-6; no definite D call. The V end lost 4 bases, the J end lost 0 bases, and 10 bases lay between the germline ends. CDR3 size: 16 residues. From germline, CDR1 is LGHNA and CDR2 YNFKEQ.

V gene TRBV7-2 combines with J gene TRBJ1-2, with TRBD1 as a possible D gene (6 bases). The CDR3 length is 15 residues. Trimming took off 6 bases at V and 7 bases at J, with 21 bases between the two ends. Germline V gives CDR1 SGHTA, CDR2 FQGNSA. The CDR3 bases are TGTGCCAGCAGACTAGAGGCCAGGGGAACGAGTGGCTACACCTTC. This translates into CASRLEARGTSGYTF.

The rearrangement uses TRBV19 and TRBJ1-3; no definite D call. Germline V gene sequence: CDR1 LNHDA, CDR2 SQIVND (reference sequence). The CDR3 runs to 14 residues. The V end lost 5 bases, the J end lost 0 bases, and 8 bases lay between the germline ends. CDR3: CASSFSGSGNTIYF. The CDR3 DNA sequence: TGTGCCAGTAGTTTTTCCGGCTCTGGAAACACCATATATTTT.

Concerning this clone itself: Other DNA sequences of this sample code for an identical CDR3. V usage is TRBV5-1 and J usage is TRBJ2-7, with 9 bases matching TRBD2. The V gene end was trimmed by 0 bases and the J gene end by 1 base; junction bases not matched to a gene: 14. Germline CDR1 reads SGHRS; CDR2 reads YFSETQ. The CDR3 has 19 residues. Written as DNA, the CDR3 is TGCGCCAGCAGCTTGGTACAGACTAGCGGAAGCCTTTATTCCTACGAGCAGTACTTC. Translation gives CASSLVQTSGSLYSYEQYF.

The chain links TRBV7-8 to TRBJ2-7; 9 bases are a match to TRBD2. The CDR3 is 14 amino acids. After removal of 1 base from V and 4 bases from J, the junction contained 2 bases not matched to a gene. Germline V gene data show CDR1 as SGHVS and CDR2 as FQNEAQ. The DNA of the CDR3 is TGTGCCAGCAGCTTAGTTAGCGGGAGTTACGAGCAGTACTTC. Its translation: CASSLVSGSYEQYF.

The rearrangement joins TRBV28 to TRBJ2-7; D is tentatively TRBD1 or TRBD2 (5 bases each). The V end lost 8 bases, the J end lost 5 bases, and 13 bases lay between the germline ends. The germline V gene has CDR1 MDHEN and CDR2 SYDVKM. The CDR3 is 12 amino acids. The CDR3 region has the DNA TGTGCCAGCCGGGACCTCGGAGACGAGCAGTACTTC. Encoded protein: CASRDLGDEQYF.

The rearrangement links TRBV29-1 to TRBJ1-5; 7 bases agree with TRBD1. CDR1 and CDR2 from the germline V gene are SQVTM and ANQGSEA. This CDR3 comprises 13 residues. J was trimmed by 6 bases and V by 2 bases; bases with no gene match: 4. The CDR3 sequence is CSVETGAGQPQHF. As DNA, the CDR3 is TGCAGCGTTGAAACAGGGGCGGGTCAGCCCCAGCATTTT. The whole variable domain, filled in from reference TRBV29-1 and TRBJ1-5, reads SAVISQKPSRDICQRGTSLTIQCQVDSQVTMMFWYRQQPGQSLTLIATANQGSEATYESGFVIDKFPISRPNLTFSTLTVSNMSPEDSSIYLCSVETGAGQPQHFGDGTRLSIL.

The chain joins TRBV6-5 to TRBJ2-7; 14 bases match TRBD2. The V segment lost 2 bases and the J segment 5 bases; nucleotides outside the gene matches: 5. CDR1 is MNHEY, CDR2 SVGAGI, per germline. The CDR3 extends over 16 amino acids. CDR3 DNA sequence: TGTGCCAGCAGTTACCCGGGACTAGCGGGAGTCAACGAGCAGTACTTC. Its protein product is CASSYPGLAGVNEQYF.

The chain joins TRBV18 to TRBJ2-1; TRBD2 matches at 9 bases. In germline, CDR1 is KGHSH, CDR2 LQKENI. The V segment lost 2 bases and the J segment 8 bases; nucleotides outside the gene matches: 7. This CDR3 region has 15 residues. This chain's CDR3 is CASSPFPSGNDEQFF. The DNA for the CDR3 is TGTGCCAGCTCACCATTTCCTAGCGGGAACGATGAGCAGTTCTTC.

V usage is TRBV6-5 and J usage is TRBJ1-2; possibly TRBD1 for D (6 bases). The CDR3 extends over 13 amino acids. Germline V CDR1 and CDR2: MNHEY, SVGAGI. Trimming stripped 5 bases from V and 5 bases from J, with 12 bases between. The CDR3 sequence is CASSRHRAYGYTF. CDR3 bases: TGTGCCAGCAGTCGCCACAGGGCTTATGGCTACACCTTC.